This entry concerns a single T cell receptor (beta chain). Its matching antigen is unknown. The data originate from a study of T-cell memory formation after mild COVID-19. Constant-segment primers served in 5'RACE that generated TCR alpha and TCR beta cDNA libraries bearing sample barcodes and UMIs. TCRdb re-derived calls from the 5' RACE reads in MiXCR, one entry per CDR3 protein. Among roughly 600,000 distinct CDR3 sequences listed, roughly 18% were seen once. Study results and caveats: Among contracting clones, CD4+ were mainly CM/EM and CD8+ enriched in EMRA. A second wave of clones peaked on day 37, and their SARS-CoV-2 specificity went unconfirmed.

The sample comprised PBMCs or a T cell subset sorted from them (not recorded which). The TCR sequence derives from an adult woman who had mild COVID-19 (a few samples of this study predate the infection). Cell type and time point are not known.

The CDR3 protein is CASSQEYNGRSPLHF. For the CDR3, the DNA is TGCGCCAGCAGCCAAGAGTACAACGGCCGTTCACCCCTCCACTTT. This chain joins TRBV4-3 and TRBJ1-6; D not resolved. This CDR3 is 15 amino acids long. Germline loops: CDR1 LGHNA, CDR2 YSLEER. V lost 0 bases and J 9 bases, leaving 12 bases between the germline ends.